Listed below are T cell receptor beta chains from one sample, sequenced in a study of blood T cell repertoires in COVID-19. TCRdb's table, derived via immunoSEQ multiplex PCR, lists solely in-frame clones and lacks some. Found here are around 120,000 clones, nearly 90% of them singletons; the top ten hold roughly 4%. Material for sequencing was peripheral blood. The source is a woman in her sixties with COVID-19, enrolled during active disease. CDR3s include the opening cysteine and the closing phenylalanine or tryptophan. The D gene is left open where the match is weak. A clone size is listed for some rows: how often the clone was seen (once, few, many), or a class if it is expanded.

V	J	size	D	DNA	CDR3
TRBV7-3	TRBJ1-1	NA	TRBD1	TGTGCCAGCAGCTTAGACAGGGGAGAAAAAGCTTTCTTT	CASSLDRGEKAFF
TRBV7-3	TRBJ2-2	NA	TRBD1	TGTGCCAGCAGCCCCAGGGGGCCTGGGGAGCTGTTTTTT	CASSPRGPGELFF
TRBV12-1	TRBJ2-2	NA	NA	NA	CASSFGRGNTGELFF
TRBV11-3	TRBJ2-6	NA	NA	TGTGCCAGCAGCTCCGGCACAGGCCTCTCTGGGGCCAACGTCCTGACTTTC	CASSSGTGLSGANVLTF
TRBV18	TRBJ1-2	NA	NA	TGTGCCAGCTCACCGGCAGGGGCCTTAAACTATGGCTACACCTTC	CASSPAGALNYGYTF
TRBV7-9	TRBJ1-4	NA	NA	TGTGCCAGCAGCTCCCGTGCAACTAATGAAAAACTGTTTTTT	CASSSRATNEKLFF
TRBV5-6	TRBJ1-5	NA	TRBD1	TGTGCCAGCAGCACCGGACAGGCCAATCAGCCCCAGCATTTT	CASSTGQANQPQHF
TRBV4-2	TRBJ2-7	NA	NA	TGTGCCAGCAGCCAAGATCGGTGGGAGCAGTACTTC	CASSQDRWEQYF
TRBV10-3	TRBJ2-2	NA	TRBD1	TGTGCCATCAGTGAGCCGGGACAGGGGACCACCGGGGAGCTGTTTTTT	CAISEPGQGTTGELFF
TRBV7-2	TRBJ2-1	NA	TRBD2	TGTGCCAGCAGCTTATCGTTAGCGGGGGGACTTAGGGTTGGCAATGAGCAGTTCTTC	CASSLSLAGGLRVGNEQFF
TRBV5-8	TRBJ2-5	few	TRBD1	TGTGCCAGCAGCTTGATATCCGGGACAGGGGGCTCGGAGACCCAGTACTTC	CASSLISGTGGSETQYF
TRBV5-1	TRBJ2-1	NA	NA	TGCGCCAGCAGCCACCGTACGGGAGAGCAGTTCTTC	CASSHRTGEQFF
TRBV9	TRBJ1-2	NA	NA	TGTGCCAGCAGCCGCTCAGGGGTTGACTATGGCTACACCTTC	CASSRSGVDYGYTF
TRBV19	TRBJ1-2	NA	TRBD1	TGTGCCAGTAGTATAGATGCGGGACAGGAAATCTATGGCTACACCTTC	CASSIDAGQEIYGYTF
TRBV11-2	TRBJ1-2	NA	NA	TGTGCCAGCAGCTTAGAGGGTGGAATCCGGGGCTATGGCTACACCTTC	CASSLEGGIRGYGYTF
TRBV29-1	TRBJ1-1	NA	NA	TGCAGCGCGGGACACCAGAACACTGAAGCTTTCTTT	CSAGHQNTEAFF
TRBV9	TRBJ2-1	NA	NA	TGTGCCAGCAGCCCCCAAGCGGGACAGGCGTCTTACAATGAGCAGTTCTTC	CASSPQAGQASYNEQFF
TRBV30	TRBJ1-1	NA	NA	TGTGCCTGGAGTGAGGGGCATATGAACACTGAAGCTTTCTTT	CAWSEGHMNTEAFF
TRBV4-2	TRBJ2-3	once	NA	TGTGCCAGCAGCCGGGGGGGCAGCGTTAGCACAGATACGCAGTATTTT	CASSRGGSVSTDTQYF
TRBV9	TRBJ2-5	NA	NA	TGTGCCAGCAGCGTAGCTCCTAACTCTGAAGAGACCCAGTACTTC	CASSVAPNSEETQYF
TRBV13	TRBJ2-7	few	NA	TGTGCCAGCAACCCGTCCGGGGAGGAGGACGAGCAGTACTTC	CASNPSGEEDEQYF
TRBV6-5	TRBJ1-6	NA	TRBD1	TGTGCCAGCAGGGACATACAGGGGGCTAATTCACCCCTCCACTTT	CASRDIQGANSPLHF